Below are 17 T cell receptor beta chains sequenced from a single sample in a study of T cell repertoires in cytomegalovirus infection. TCRdb analysed the reads with MiXCR anew, one entry per CDR3 protein. The data hold about 450,000 distinct CDR3 sequences, with 30% to 40% observed a single time. The sequenced sample consisted of PBMCs. Receptors were obtained from a human donor in good health (CMV status not recorded). Some clones in this sample may be carry-over from other donors' samples.

This clonotype has at least ten counts. The V call is TRBV12-3 or TRBV12-4, the J call TRBJ1-5, with 7 bases identical to TRBD1. The V gene end was trimmed by 6 bases and the J gene end by 2 bases; junction bases not matched to a gene: 4. CDR3 length: 14 residues. The CDR3 nucleotides are TGTGCCAGCAGCCGAACAGGGGGCAATCAGCCCCAGCATTTT. This codes for CASSRTGGNQPQHF.

J is TRBJ2-3 and V is TRBV7-3; 8 bases fit TRBD1. The V gene end was trimmed by 2 bases and the J gene end by 1 base; junction bases not matched to a gene: 11. This CDR3 contains 18 residues. Germline loops: CDR1 SGHTA, CDR2 FQGTGA. The CDR3 nucleotides are TGTGCCAGCAGCTTAGAGCCCCAGGGGGCTTTGGGCACAGATACGCAGTATTTT. Translating it yields CASSLEPQGALGTDTQYF.

The chain has TRBV12-3 or TRBV12-4 and TRBJ1-2, with D tentatively TRBD1 (5 bases). The CDR3 loop spans 13 amino acids. V lost 6 bases to trimming and J lost 0 bases, with 8 bases between them. The CDR3 sequence: CASREGPNYGYTF. The CDR3 DNA reads TGTGCCAGCAGGGAGGGACCTAACTATGGCTACACCTTC.

This clonotype was detected only a few times. One junction end does not reproduce the germline sequence, and a read error may be involved. The chain recombines TRBV4-1 with TRBJ2-2, with D unclear. From germline, CDR1 is MGHRA and CDR2 YSYEKL. The CDR3 runs 13 residues. The CDR3 sequence: CASSHGDTGELFF. CDR3 bases: TGTGCCAGCAGCCACGGAGACACCGGGGAGCTGTTTTTT.

This clonotype has at least ten counts. The V and J genes are TRBV20-1 and TRBJ1-3; 7 bases map to TRBD1. V was pared by 4 bases and J by 0 bases, with 3 bases of the junction left unmatched. Germline CDR1 DFQATT, CDR2 SNEGSKA (reference sequence). This CDR3 spans 14 amino acids. This CDR3 reads CSATYRGSGNTIYF. The CDR3 nucleotides are TGCAGTGCTACGTACAGGGGCTCTGGAAACACCATATATTTT.

Note on this clonotype: A much more abundant neighbour one base away suggests this may be a read error. J is TRBJ1-3 and V is TRBV12-5; D ambiguous. The CDR3 covers 16 residues. Germline V gene data show CDR1 as LGHNT and CDR2 as FRNRAP. The V end lost 0 bases, the J end lost 0 bases, and 9 bases lay between the germline ends. DNA of the CDR3: TGTGCTAGTGGTTTGGTACCCCCGAACTCTGGAAACACCATATATTTT. Protein product: CASGLVPPNSGNTIYF. Variable domain in full (rest from reference TRBV12-5 and TRBJ1-3): DARVTQTPRHKVTEMGQEVTMRCQPILGHNTVFWYRQTMMQGLELLAYFRNRAPLDDSGMPKDRFSAEMPDATLATLKIQPSEPRDSAVYFCASGLVPPNSGNTIYFGEGSWLTVV.

This clonotype showed up just a few times. The chain uses TRBV7-6 and TRBJ1-2; no firm D call. With 5 bases removed from V and 3 bases from J, the gap between germline ends came to 13 bases. This CDR3 comprises 14 residues. Germline CDR1 and CDR2: SGHVS and FNYEAQ. In DNA form, the CDR3 reads TGTGCCAGCAGCCGTTCCAGTATTTACTATGGCTACACCTTC. Protein: CASSRSSIYYGYTF. The full variable domain, completed using reference TRBV7-6 and TRBJ1-2, is GAGVSQSPRYKVTKRGQDVALRCDPISGHVSLYWYRQALGQGPEFLTYFNYEAQQDKSGLPNDRFSAERPEGSISTLTIQRTEQRDSAMYRCASSRSSIYYGYTFGSGTRLTVV.

This clonotype was seen many times. The gene calls are TRBV7-2 and TRBJ2-7; 7 positions agree with TRBD2. This CDR3 is built from 14 residues. J lost 0 bases, V lost 4 bases, and 3 bases had no gene match. Germline values: CDR1 SGHTA, CDR2 FQGNSA. In DNA, the CDR3 is TGTGCCAGCAGCTCCGGGGGGAGCTCCTACGAGCAGTACTTC. Translating it yields CASSSGGSSYEQYF.

With regard to this clonotype: This could be a read error, since a much larger clone is one nucleotide away. This chain joins TRBV7-2 and TRBJ2-3; 8 nucleotides match TRBD2. Trimming at V came to 0 bases and at J to 1 base, leaving 3 bases not matched to a gene. Germline V lookup: CDR1 SGHTA, CDR2 FQGNSA. CDR3 size: 16 residues. The DNA for the CDR3 is TGTGCCAGCAGCTTAGCGGACGGGGGGGGCACAGATACGCAGTATTTT. As protein: CASSLADGGGTDTQYF.

The sample holds a few counts of this clonotype. The chain employs TRBV7-9 and TRBJ1-3; 8 bases are shared with TRBD1. Per germline, CDR1 SEHNR and CDR2 FQNEAQ (reference sequence). CDR3 length: 16 amino acids. Unmatched junction bases numbered 6, after V lost 5 bases and J lost 0 bases. CDR3 nucleotides: TGTGCCAGCAGCGGGACAGGTCTTCCCTCTGGAAACACCATATATTTT. This encodes CASSGTGLPSGNTIYF.

The table lists this clonotype with many counts. This sequence joins TRBV28 and TRBJ2-1; D unresolved. The V end lost 3 bases, the J end lost 0 bases, and 9 bases lay between the germline ends. Germline CDR1 reads MDHEN; CDR2 reads SYDVKM. CDR3 length: 15 residues. The CDR3 reads CASSFPPSSYNEQFF. The DNA for the CDR3 is TGTGCCAGCAGTTTCCCACCTAGCTCCTACAATGAGCAGTTCTTC. Based on the CDR3 plus reference TRBV28 and TRBJ2-1, the full variable domain is DVKVTQSSRYLVKRTGEKVFLECVQDMDHENMFWYRQDPGLGLRLIYFSYDVKMKEKGDIPEGYSVSREKKERFSLILESASTNQTSMYLCASSFPPSSYNEQFFGPGTRLTVL.

For the CDR3, the DNA is TGTGCCAGCTCACCCCAGCGGAATCTTAATGAAAAACTGTTTTTT. Amino acids: CASSPQRNLNEKLFF. This rearrangement joins TRBV18 to TRBJ1-4, with D uncertain. The CDR3 is made up of 15 amino acids. V lost 3 bases and J 4 bases, leaving 12 bases between the germline ends. Germline V gene lookup returns CDR1 KGHSH and CDR2 LQKENI.

This clonotype showed up just a few times. This sequence joins TRBV6-6 and TRBJ2-3, with 9 bases that match TRBD2. The germline V gene encodes CDR1 MNHNY and CDR2 SVGAGI (reference sequence). The CDR3 loop spans 16 amino acids. V was clipped by 7 bases and J by 2 bases; unmatched bases: 10. CDR3 DNA: TGTGCCAGCATGGACGTAGCGGGGGCCTTCACAGATACGCAGTATTTT. Translated: CASMDVAGAFTDTQYF.

A word on this clonotype: A junction boundary mismatches the germline segment, possibly from a read error. This chain uses TRBV7-2 with TRBJ2-1; 9 bases match TRBD2. The CDR3 has 15 amino acids. From germline, CDR1 is SGHTA and CDR2 FQGNSA. DNA for the CDR3: TGTGCCAGCAGCTTAAGGCGGGGGGGCTCGGATGAGCAGTTATTC. Translation: CASSLRRGGSDEQLF.

This rearrangement joins TRBV20-1 to TRBJ2-1; D remains unclear. V was trimmed by 3 bases and J by 8 bases, leaving 11 bases between them. Germline V gives CDR1 DFQATT, CDR2 SNEGSKA (reference sequence). The CDR3 loop spans 12 amino acids. The CDR3 DNA is TGCAGTGCTAGGGCACAGATTGATGAGCAGTTCTTC. This encodes CSARAQIDEQFF.

Concerning this clonotype: No DNA is shown, since the ends of the CDR3 on it are uncertain; the CDR3 is the one TCRdb lists. The chain uses TRBV19 and TRBJ2-7; TRBD1 is the table's D call, not checked against the DNA. The germline V gene has CDR1 LNHDA and CDR2 SQIVND (reference sequence). 22 amino acids form the CDR3, both terminal residues included. CDR3: CASITVKNLRAVLRDRSYEQYF.

The table lists this clonotype with a few counts. This chain connects TRBV12-3 or TRBV12-4 to TRBJ1-6; 7 bases fit TRBD1. The CDR3 spans 13 residues. After removal of 5 bases from V and 11 bases from J, the junction contained 6 bases not matched to a gene. The CDR3 sequence: CASSLQGTAPLHF. The CDR3 DNA reads as TGTGCCAGCAGTCTACAGGGGACGGCACCCCTCCACTTT.